A single sample is the source of the 27 T cell receptor beta chains below, sequenced in a study of shared clonotypes between healthy human individuals. Measured with immunoSEQ multiplex PCR; TCRdb has only the in-frame clones, and not every one. The sample carries roughly 2.4 million clones, 90% to 97% recorded once. The specimen sequenced was naive CD4+ T cells sorted from blood. Subset described: CD45RA+ positively selected. Receptors were obtained from a man aged 18 to 29 in good health.

The V call is TRBV4-2, the J call TRBJ2-3; 14 nucleotides line up with TRBD2. The V gene's germline CDR1 is LGHNA and CDR2 YNFKEQ. There are 18 residues in the CDR3. V trimming: 3 bases; J trimming: 2 bases; junction bases outside the gene matches: 7. CDR3 DNA: TGTGCCAGCAGCCAGGGGACTAGCGGGGGTTCCTTCACAGATACGCAGTATTTT. It encodes CASSQGTSGGSFTDTQYF.

The count of this clone is one. The chain recombines TRBV5-1 with TRBJ2-1, with TRBD2 matching 9 bases. V dropped 4 bases and J dropped 7; count of bases not matched to a gene: 9. This CDR3 region has 15 residues. Germline V gives CDR1 SGHRS, CDR2 YFSETQ. The CDR3 loop is CASSLTSGWVNEQFF. CDR3 DNA sequence: TGCGCCAGCAGCCTTACTAGCGGGTGGGTTAATGAGCAGTTCTTC.

This sequence joins TRBV7-2 and TRBJ2-5; 7 nucleotides align to TRBD1. Germline CDR1 and CDR2: SGHTA and FQGNSA. This CDR3 is built from 14 residues. Unmatched junction bases numbered 6, after V lost 6 bases and J lost 2 bases. The CDR3 protein is CASRRDRVQETQYF. CDR3 bases: TGTGCCAGCAGGCGAGACAGGGTACAAGAGACCCAGTACTTC.

The genes are TRBV19 and TRBJ2-1, with 8 positions matching TRBD2. Per germline, CDR1 LNHDA and CDR2 SQIVND (reference sequence). J was trimmed by 5 bases and V by 5 bases; bases with no gene match: 8. This CDR3 contains 15 residues. This chain's CDR3 is CASSSREGPHNEQFF. As DNA, the CDR3 is TGTGCCAGTAGTTCCCGGGAGGGCCCCCACAATGAGCAGTTCTTC. The full variable domain, its missing parts supplied by reference TRBV19 and TRBJ2-1, is DGGITQSPKYLFRKEGQNVTLSCEQNLNHDAMYWYRQDPGQGLRLIYYSQIVNDFQKGDIAEGYSVSREKKESFPLTVTSAQKNPTAFYLCASSSREGPHNEQFFGPGTRLTVL.

This clone was observed once. J is TRBJ2-1 and V is TRBV30; maybe TRBD2 (5 bases). The germline V and J ends were trimmed by 0 bases and 8 bases, with 8 bases remaining between them. The CDR3 extends over 12 amino acids. Germline CDR1 GTSNPN, CDR2 SVGIG (reference sequence). The CDR3 DNA reads TGTGCCTGGAGTGTACTAGTTCATGAGCAGTTCTTC. The encoded protein is CAWSVLVHEQFF.

The CDR3 region has the DNA TGTGCCAGCAGTGGGCGAGGCGGCACCGGGGAGCTGTTTTTT. Protein sequence: CASSGRGGTGELFF. This chain joins TRBV6-5 and TRBJ2-2; D unclear. Trimming stripped 5 bases from V and 4 bases from J, with 11 bases between. In germline, CDR1 is MNHEY, CDR2 SVGAGI. This CDR3 region has 14 residues.

V usage is TRBV29-1 and J usage is TRBJ2-3; the D gene could be TRBD1 or TRBD2 (6 bases each). CDR1 SQVTM and CDR2 ANQGSEA come from the germline V gene. V was cut by 6 bases and J by 0 bases, with 10 bases left in between. The CDR3 spans 13 residues. The CDR3 DNA reads as TGCAGCGTCGGGGGCGGGAGCACAGATACGCAGTATTTT. It is translated as CSVGGGSTDTQYF.

This chain joins TRBV18 and TRBJ2-5; D gene unclear. V lost 2 bases and J lost 2, with 12 bases in between. CDR1 is KGHSH, CDR2 LQKENI, per germline. This CDR3 has 15 residues. The CDR3 nucleotides read TGTGCCAGCTCACCAGGGCAGACCAAGCAAGAGACCCAGTACTTC. Encoded protein: CASSPGQTKQETQYF.

V gene TRBV2 combines with J gene TRBJ1-2, with no clear D. Germline loops: CDR1 SNHLY, CDR2 FYNNEI. CDR3 length: 14 residues. V dropped 2 bases and J dropped 7 bases, with 14 bases sitting between them. The CDR3 sequence is CASSELPPTGGYTF. CDR3 coding DNA: TGTGCCAGCAGTGAACTCCCCCCGACGGGTGGCTACACCTTC.

In nucleotides, the CDR3 is TGTGCCAGCAGCGCCGGGACGTACGAAAAACTGTTTTTT. Residues: CASSAGTYEKLFF. The rearrangement uses TRBV7-2 and TRBJ1-4; perhaps TRBD1 as D (5 bases). CDR1 is SGHTA and CDR2 is FQGNSA in the germline V gene. The CDR3 has 13 amino acids. The V end was cut by 5 bases, the J end by 8 bases, with 12 bases between.

The rearrangement uses TRBV6-5 and TRBJ2-7, with 14 nucleotides matching TRBD2. Germline-derived CDR1 and CDR2 are MNHEY and SVGAGI. V lost 4 bases, J lost 4 bases, and 3 bases stayed unmatched. The CDR3 sequence is 15 residues long. The DNA for the CDR3 is TGTGCCAGCAGTTCCGGACTAGCGGGGGGATACGAGCAGTACTTC. This codes for CASSSGLAGGYEQYF.

The chain has TRBV29-1 and TRBJ2-5, with TRBD1 as a possible D gene (5 bases). The germline V gene encodes CDR1 SQVTM and CDR2 ANQGSEA. V lost 4 bases, J lost 9 bases, and 9 bases lay in between. This CDR3 region has 10 residues. CDR3: CSVVEGAQYF. The CDR3 DNA sequence: TGCAGCGTTGTGGAAGGGGCCCAGTACTTC.

The chain uses TRBV30 and TRBJ2-3; TRBD2 agrees at 10 bases. This CDR3 comprises 15 residues. J was trimmed by 4 bases and V by 0 bases; bases with no gene match: 4. CDR1 and CDR2 from the germline V gene are GTSNPN and SVGIG (reference sequence). The CDR3 bases are TGTGCCTGGAGTGTACTAGCGGGGTTAGCAGATACGCAGTATTTT. Protein: CAWSVLAGLADTQYF. The complete variable domain, with remaining parts taken from reference TRBV30 and TRBJ2-3, reads SQTIHQWPATLVQPVGSPLSLECTVEGTSNPNLYWYRQAAGRGLQLLFYSVGIGQISSEVPQNLSASRPQDRQFILSSKKLLLSDSGFYLCAWSVLAGLADTQYFGPGTRLTVL.

The J gene is TRBJ2-1, the V gene TRBV29-1; D is possibly TRBD1 (6 bases). The CDR3 has 14 amino acids. Deletions cut 1 base from V and 4 bases from J, with 11 bases between. Germline CDR1 and CDR2: SQVTM and ANQGSEA. The DNA of the CDR3 is TGCAGCGTTGAAGTCCTCGGACAGTACAATGAGCAGTTCTTC. Protein: CSVEVLGQYNEQFF.

This rearrangement joins TRBV10-2 to TRBJ2-1; 7 bases are a match to TRBD2. Germline V CDR1 and CDR2: WSHSY, SAAADI. The CDR3 runs 17 residues. The V gene end was trimmed by 2 bases and the J gene end by 1 base; junction bases not matched to a gene: 8. CDR3 loop: CASSEIGSGRSYNEQFF. DNA of the CDR3: TGCGCCAGCAGTGAGATTGGTAGCGGGCGATCCTACAATGAGCAGTTCTTC.

The chain has TRBV27 and TRBJ2-7; no clear D gene. The CDR3 consists of 14 residues. Per the germline V gene, CDR1 is MNHEY and CDR2 is SMNVEV (reference sequence). The V end was cut by 10 bases, the J end by 2 bases, with 18 bases between. CDR3 protein: CAILVWGLAYEQYF. For the CDR3, the DNA is TGTGCCATCCTAGTATGGGGTCTTGCCTACGAGCAGTACTTC.

The gene calls are TRBV9 and TRBJ2-2; D is ambiguous. Trimming shortened V by 2 bases and J by 2 bases, and 4 bases separated the two germline ends. The CDR3 length is 13 residues. CDR1 SGDLS and CDR2 YYNGEE come from the germline V gene. The CDR3: CASSVRNTGELFF. CDR3 nucleotides: TGTGCCAGCAGCGTGCGAAACACCGGGGAGCTGTTTTTT.

The chain employs TRBV2 and TRBJ2-7, with D possibly TRBD2 on 6 matching bases. This CDR3 spans 12 amino acids. Between the trimmed V and J ends, which lost 6 bases and 6 bases, there was a span of 12 bases. Germline V gives CDR1 SNHLY, CDR2 FYNNEI. The CDR3 sequence is CASSSSGVEQYF. The CDR3 nucleotides read TGTGCCAGCAGCAGTTCGGGGGTCGAGCAGTACTTC.

The CDR3 here is CASSRSGTESDTQYF. Written as DNA, the CDR3 is TGTGCCAGCAGCCGTTCCGGGACAGAGTCGGATACGCAGTATTTT. The chain carries TRBV2 and TRBJ2-3, with 7 bases matching TRBD1. The CDR3 totals 15 residues. V trimming: 6 bases; J trimming: 6 bases; junction bases outside the gene matches: 12. Germline V CDR1 and CDR2: SNHLY, FYNNEI.

This clone showed up just once. V is TRBV10-3 and J is TRBJ2-3; the D gene is possibly TRBD1 (6 bases). V shed 3 bases and J shed 7 bases, with 11 bases lying between them. The CDR3 extends over 13 amino acids. The germline CDR1 and CDR2 sequences are ENHRY and SYGVKD. The CDR3 spells CAISDQQGNTQYF. The CDR3 DNA reads TGTGCCATCAGTGATCAACAGGGAAATACGCAGTATTTT.

This sequence joins TRBV11-2 and TRBJ2-7; D unresolved. Germline lookup yields CDR1 SGHAT and CDR2 FQNNGV. The CDR3 runs 14 residues. V was clipped by 1 base and J by 3 bases, with 10 bases between them. CDR3: CASSLGTRDYEQYF. In nucleotides, the CDR3 is TGTGCCAGCAGCTTAGGAACCCGAGACTACGAGCAGTACTTC.

Note on this clone: The same CDR3 can be traced to other DNA sequences in this sample. The V and J genes are TRBV19 and TRBJ1-2; 9 bases are a match to TRBD1. The germline CDR1 and CDR2 sequences are LNHDA and SQIVND (reference sequence). The CDR3 covers 14 residues. J gave up 2 bases and V 3 bases, and 1 base lay outside the gene matches. The CDR3 nucleotides read TGTGCCAGTAGTATTGGACAGGGGAACTATGGCTACACCTTC. Protein product: CASSIGQGNYGYTF. Combining the CDR3 with reference TRBV19 and TRBJ1-2 gives the whole variable domain DGGITQSPKYLFRKEGQNVTLSCEQNLNHDAMYWYRQDPGQGLRLIYYSQIVNDFQKGDIAEGYSVSREKKESFPLTVTSAQKNPTAFYLCASSIGQGNYGYTFGSGTRLTVV.

This chain uses TRBV11-3 with TRBJ2-2; D possibly corresponds to TRBD1 (5 bases). The germline gives CDR1 SGHNT, CDR2 YENEEA. Trimming stripped 6 bases from V and 4 bases from J, with 18 bases between. The CDR3 runs to 16 residues. The CDR3 is CASSSLGQGSTGELFF. CDR3 nucleotide sequence: TGTGCCAGCAGTAGCCTAGGGCAGGGCAGCACCGGGGAGCTGTTTTTT.

The CDR3 reads CASSQEGQGSKPQHF. CDR3 nucleotides: TGCGCCAGCAGCCAAGAGGGGCAGGGTAGTAAGCCCCAGCATTTT. V usage is TRBV4-1 and J usage is TRBJ1-5, with a possible D match to TRBD1 (5 bases). Germline CDR1 reads MGHRA; CDR2 reads YSYEKL. Deletions cut 0 bases from V and 8 bases from J, with 14 bases between. The CDR3 spans 15 residues.

In regard to this clone: Other DNA sequences of this sample code for an identical CDR3. J is TRBJ1-1 and V is TRBV19; D not resolved. There are 14 residues in the CDR3. Trimming left V 5 bases short and J 2 bases short, with 12 bases between. Germline V gene data show CDR1 as LNHDA and CDR2 as SQIVND (reference sequence). CDR3 region: CASSPRTGNTEAFF. The CDR3 bases are TGTGCCAGTAGTCCCAGGACGGGCAACACTGAAGCTTTCTTT. The full variable domain, its missing parts supplied by reference TRBV19 and TRBJ1-1, is DGGITQSPKYLFRKEGQNVTLSCEQNLNHDAMYWYRQDPGQGLRLIYYSQIVNDFQKGDIAEGYSVSREKKESFPLTVTSAQKNPTAFYLCASSPRTGNTEAFFGQGTRLTVV.

J is TRBJ1-2 and V is TRBV5-4, with a possible D match to TRBD1 (6 bases). Between the trimmed V and J ends, which lost 1 base and 4 bases, there was a span of 11 bases. The CDR3 is 14 residues long. Per germline, CDR1 SGHNT and CDR2 YYREEE (reference sequence). The DNA for the CDR3 is TGTGCCAGCAGCTTGACCGGGACAACCTATGGCTACACCTTC. Translating gives CASSLTGTTYGYTF.

The V gene is TRBV7-8, the J gene TRBJ1-4; possible D gene TRBD1, 5 bases. Germline CDR1 SGHVS, CDR2 FQNEAQ. V lost 1 base and J 2 bases, leaving 11 bases between the germline ends. The CDR3 covers 16 residues. The CDR3 region has the DNA TGTGCCAGCAGCTTAGGGACTCAGGGTACTAATGAAAAACTGTTTTTT. Its translation is CASSLGTQGTNEKLFF.